Listed here is a single TCR beta chain. Antigen specificity is unknown. Within the ViraFEST assay, antigen-specific CD4+ T cells underwent expansion with viral peptide pools prior to sequencing. Following 10 days of culture, CD4+ T cells were isolated. SARS-CoV-2 infected the person between March and December 2020, as confirmed by PCR. IL-2 medium supplanted half the medium on days 3 and 7. The entry originates in a study of vaccination effects on CD4 cells after COVID-19. For the study at large: The participants, recipients of two vaccine doses, got either BNT162b2 or mRNA-1273. Overall study results and limits: Both infection-induced and vaccine-induced clones contracted markedly at late post-vaccination timepoints.

Germline CDR1 is SNHLY and CDR2 is FYNNEI. The CDR3 extends over 14 amino acids. V lost 3 bases and J 2 bases, leaving 9 bases between the germline ends. Data came from immunoSEQ multiplex PCR; TCRdb stores just in-frame clones and leaves some out. The sample has 40,000 or so clones, around 66% seen once. V usage is TRBV2 and J usage is TRBJ2-3, with a possible D match to TRBD1 (6 bases). The sample in question was CD4+ T cells from PBMCs cultured with a peptide pool, obtained before COVID-19 vaccination. This clonotype was sampled from a human donor who had a prior SARS-CoV-2 infection. The CDR3 coding sequence is TGTGCCAGCAGTGAGGACAGAGACACAGATACGCAGTATTTT. It yields the protein CASSEDRDTDTQYF.